Listed here are 8 T cell receptor beta chains from one sample, sequenced in a study of identical twins. TCRdb analysed the 5' RACE reads with MiXCR anew, one entry per CDR3 protein. In the table there are approximately 220,000 distinct CDR3 sequences, under 10% of which are singletons. This sample was shared with a second study, whose subject was yellow fever vaccine responses in identical twins.

Sequenced material: memory (CD45RO+) T cells sorted from blood. Receptor source: a young woman in good health.

This clonotype came up a few times. The chain couples TRBV30 to TRBJ2-6; TRBD1 aligns across 8 bases. V was pared by 3 bases and J by 0 bases, with 7 bases of the junction left unmatched. Germline-derived CDR1 and CDR2 are GTSNPN and SVGIG (reference sequence). This CDR3 comprises 17 residues. The CDR3 nucleotides read TGTGCCTGGAGCGGACAGGGTAGTTACTCTGGGGCCAACGTCCTGACTTTC. This translates into CAWSGQGSYSGANVLTF.

This clonotype was recorded at least ten times. This sequence joins TRBV4-3 and TRBJ2-2, with TRBD2 identical over 11 bases. CDR3 size: 16 residues. The germline V gene has CDR1 LGHNA and CDR2 YSLEER. With 0 bases clipped from V and 3 bases from J, the junction kept 0 bases outside the gene matches. CDR3 in DNA: TGCGCCAGCAGCCAAGAACTAGCGGGAGACACCGGGGAGCTGTTTTTT. This encodes CASSQELAGDTGELFF.

This clonotype was seen many times. The rearrangement links TRBV20-1 to TRBJ2-4; no definite D call. V lost 3 bases, J lost 0 bases, and 15 bases lay in between. This CDR3 spans 16 amino acids. CDR1 DFQATT and CDR2 SNEGSKA come from the germline V gene (reference sequence). This CDR3 is CSARPGFALAKNIQYF. The CDR3 DNA reads as TGCAGTGCTAGGCCAGGTTTTGCACTAGCCAAAAACATTCAGTACTTC.

The CDR3 spells CASSQDPGLAGDGQYF. CDR3 in DNA: TGCGCCAGCAGCCAAGATCCGGGGCTAGCGGGAGATGGGCAGTACTTC. The rearrangement links TRBV4-3 to TRBJ2-7; TRBD2 aligns across 10 bases. With V trimmed by 0 bases and J by 9 bases, 11 bases remained unmatched. Germline CDR1 reads LGHNA; CDR2 reads YSLEER. The CDR3 covers 16 residues.

This clonotype was counted ten times or more. The J gene is TRBJ2-3, the V gene TRBV5-1; 9 bases map to TRBD2. The junction had 8 bases not matched to a gene; V was cut back by 0 bases and J by 6 bases. CDR1 is SGHRS, CDR2 YFSETQ, per germline. CDR3 length: 16 residues. The CDR3 loop is CASSLGLAGPRDTQYF. CDR3 DNA sequence: TGCGCCAGCAGCTTGGGGCTAGCGGGGCCTCGGGATACGCAGTATTTT.

There are a few counts of this clonotype. The CDR3 loop is CSARSGRAKQETQYF. As DNA, the CDR3 is TGCAGTGCCAGATCTGGCAGGGCGAAGCAAGAGACCCAGTACTTC. The V call is TRBV20-1, the J call TRBJ2-5; TRBD1 might be the D (5 bases). CDR1 DFQATT and CDR2 SNEGSKA come from the germline V gene (reference sequence). Trimming removed 6 bases at V and 2 bases at J, with 19 bases between. The CDR3 contains 15 residues.

This clonotype was counted many times. This chain connects TRBV2 to TRBJ2-3, with a weak D call TRBD1 (6 bases). Trimming cost V 7 bases and J 3 bases, with 14 bases left between them. Germline values: CDR1 SNHLY, CDR2 FYNNEI. The CDR3 length is 14 residues. Written as DNA, the CDR3 is TGTGCCAGCAATCGCAGGGGCCGTACAGATACGCAGTATTTT. The encoded protein is CASNRRGRTDTQYF. The whole variable domain, remainder taken from reference TRBV2 and TRBJ2-3, is EPEVTQTPSHQVTQMGQEVILRCVPISNHLYFYWYRQILGQKVEFLVSFYNNEISEKSEIFDDQFSVERPDGSNFTLKIRSTKLEDSAMYFCASNRRGRTDTQYFGPGTRLTVL.

At least ten counts were recorded for this clonotype. The chain is built from TRBV6-2 or TRBV6-3 and TRBJ2-3; 9 bases are shared with TRBD2. Germline-derived CDR1 and CDR2 are MNHEY and SVGEGT. The V segment lost 5 bases and the J segment 2 bases; nucleotides outside the gene matches: 17. The CDR3 covers 19 residues. As DNA, the CDR3 is TGTGCCAGCAGTCATCAACCTACGACTAGCGGACTCGACACAGATACGCAGTATTTT. Translated: CASSHQPTTSGLDTDTQYF.